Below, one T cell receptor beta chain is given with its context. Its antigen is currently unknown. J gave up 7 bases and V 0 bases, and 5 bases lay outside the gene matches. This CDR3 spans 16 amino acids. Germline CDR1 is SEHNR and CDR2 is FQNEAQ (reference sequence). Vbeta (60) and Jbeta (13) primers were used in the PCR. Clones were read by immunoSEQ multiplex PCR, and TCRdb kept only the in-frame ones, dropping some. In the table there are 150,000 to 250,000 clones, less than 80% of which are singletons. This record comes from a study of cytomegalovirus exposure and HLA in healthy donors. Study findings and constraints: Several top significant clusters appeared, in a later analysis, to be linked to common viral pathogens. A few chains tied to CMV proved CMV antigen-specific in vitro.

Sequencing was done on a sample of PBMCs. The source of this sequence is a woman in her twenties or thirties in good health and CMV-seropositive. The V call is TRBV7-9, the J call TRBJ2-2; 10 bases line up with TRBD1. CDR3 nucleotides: TGTGCCAGCAGCTTAGCGACAGGGGGCCTTTTCGGGGAGCTGTTTTTT. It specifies CASSLATGGLFGELFF. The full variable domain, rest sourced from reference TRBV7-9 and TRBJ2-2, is DTGVSQNPRHKITKRGQNVTFRCDPISEHNRLYWYRQTLGQGPEFLTYFQNEAQLEKSRLLSDRFSAERPKGSFSTLEIQRTEQGDSAMYLCASSLATGGLFGELFFGEGSRLTVL.